Each of the 5 T cell receptor beta chains below was sequenced from the same sample in a study of shared clonotypes between healthy human individuals. Data came from immunoSEQ multiplex PCR; TCRdb stores just in-frame clones and leaves some out. The top ten clones hold around 0.067% of a sample with fewer than 200,000 clones, over 80% of them seen once. The specimen sequenced was naive CD4+ T cells sorted from blood. The subset here: CD45RA+ positively selected. The receptors originated from a woman under 40 in good health.

The rearrangement joins TRBV15 to TRBJ1-1, with D perhaps TRBD1 (6 bases). V shed 2 bases and J shed 12 bases, with 16 bases lying between them. This CDR3 is built from 13 residues. Per the germline V gene, CDR1 is LNHNV and CDR2 is YYDKDF (reference sequence). DNA of the CDR3: TGTGCCACCAGCAGACCCCCAGGGGCCATGCCTTTCTTT. Its translation is CATSRPPGAMPFF.

Concerning this clone: At one end, the junction sequence differs from germline, possibly due to a read error. The chain recombines TRBV16 with TRBJ1-6; no firm D call. Per germline, CDR1 KGHSY and CDR2 FQNENV. The CDR3 loop spans 12 amino acids. This chain's CDR3 is CASSQSGEPRNF. The CDR3 DNA follows: TGTGCCAGCAGCCAATCGGGAGAGCCCCGTAACTTT.

The chain uses TRBV30 and TRBJ1-5; D unresolved. This CDR3 is built from 12 residues. Per germline, CDR1 GTSNPN and CDR2 SVGIG (reference sequence). Deletions cut 3 bases from V and 2 bases from J, with 5 bases between. Here the CDR3 DNA reads TGTGCCTGGAGCGACGGCAATCAGCCCCAGCATTTT. Amino acid sequence: CAWSDGNQPQHF.

This chain links TRBV30 with TRBJ1-2; D might be TRBD1 (5 bases). The germline V and J ends were trimmed by 0 bases and 7 bases, with 6 bases remaining between them. CDR3 length equals 11 residues. Germline V gene lookup returns CDR1 GTSNPN and CDR2 SVGIG (reference sequence). The CDR3 protein is CAWSVRAGYTF. CDR3 DNA: TGTGCCTGGAGTGTCAGGGCTGGCTACACCTTC. Using reference TRBV30 and TRBJ1-2 for the parts outside the CDR3, the full variable domain is SQTIHQWPATLVQPVGSPLSLECTVEGTSNPNLYWYRQAAGRGLQLLFYSVGIGQISSEVPQNLSASRPQDRQFILSSKKLLLSDSGFYLCAWSVRAGYTFGSGTRLTVV.

The chain combines TRBV27 with TRBJ2-7; 8 bases match TRBD1. V lost 5 bases, J lost 4 bases, and 7 bases stayed unmatched. Germline CDR1 is MNHEY and CDR2 is SMNVEV (reference sequence). CDR3 size: 14 residues. CDR3: CASSETGARYEQYF. The CDR3 DNA reads TGTGCCAGCAGTGAGACAGGGGCGCGATACGAGCAGTACTTC.